The 28 T cell receptor beta chains in this list originate from one sample, sequenced in a study of blood T cells in healthy people across ages. Alongside a J-beta primer mix, a sample-barcoded 5' primer served in a second PCR lasting roughly 6 to 12 cycles. TCRdb re-called the 5' RACE reads through MiXCR, storing one row per CDR3 protein. The repertoire includes 600,000 to 800,000 distinct CDR3 sequences, approximately 21% of them detected once, and about 3.6% sits in the top ten. The sequencing sample was made of blood. These receptors came from a man between 65 and 85 years old in good health.

The chain uses TRBV7-3 and TRBJ2-3; TRBD1 might be the D (5 bases). The CDR3 contains 15 residues. V dropped 5 bases and J dropped 0 bases, with 12 bases sitting between them. The V gene's germline CDR1 is SGHTA and CDR2 FQGTGA. The CDR3 here is CASSIGAVSTDTQYF. The CDR3 region has the DNA TGTGCCAGCAGCATTGGGGCGGTTAGCACAGATACGCAGTATTTT.

The J gene is TRBJ2-7, the V gene TRBV20-1; 7 bases map to TRBD2. After removal of 5 bases from V and 2 bases from J, the junction contained 6 bases not matched to a gene. The CDR3 extends over 13 amino acids. Germline CDR1 DFQATT, CDR2 SNEGSKA (reference sequence). The CDR3 here is CSASPSGTYEQYF. CDR3 nucleotide sequence: TGCAGTGCTTCCCCAAGCGGGACCTACGAGCAGTACTTC.

This clonotype was counted only a few times. A junction boundary mismatches the germline segment, possibly from a read error. This sequence joins TRBV7-3 and TRBJ2-1, with D tentatively TRBD2 (5 bases). Germline lookup yields CDR1 SGHTA and CDR2 FQGTGA. The CDR3 spans 17 residues. CDR3 bases: TGTGCCAGCAGCTTAACACATCTACGGTATGACTACAGTGAGCAGTTCTTC. This translates into CASSLTHLRYDYSEQFF.

The V call is TRBV11-2, the J call TRBJ2-2; D is perhaps TRBD2 (6 bases). CDR1 SGHAT and CDR2 FQNNGV come from the germline V gene. This CDR3 has 16 amino acids. V was cut by 5 bases and J by 4 bases, with 17 bases left in between. The CDR3 sequence: CASSPLGGLGTGELFF. For the CDR3, the DNA is TGTGCCAGCAGCCCCCTAGGAGGGTTAGGCACCGGGGAGCTGTTTTTT.

This clonotype was observed a few times. This chain uses TRBV6-5 with TRBJ2-1; 7 bases agree with TRBD2. Per the germline V gene, CDR1 is MNHEY and CDR2 is SVGAGI. V lost 2 bases, J lost 0 bases, and 4 bases stayed unmatched. CDR3 length: 16 residues. CDR3 DNA sequence: TGTGCCAGCAGTTACACCGAGCGGGACTCCTACAATGAGCAGTTCTTC. Translation: CASSYTERDSYNEQFF.

This clonotype was detected many times. The gene calls are TRBV3-1 and TRBJ2-7; 7 positions match TRBD2. The CDR3 contains 14 residues. Germline lookup yields CDR1 LGHDT and CDR2 YNNKEL (reference sequence). J lost 3 bases, V lost 4 bases, and 6 bases had no gene match. The CDR3 DNA reads TGTGCCAGCAGCCGCCGCGGGAGAGGCTACGAGCAGTACTTC. It codes for CASSRRGRGYEQYF.

On this clonotype itself: Since a much larger clone is just one base distant, this may be a read error. The chain joins TRBV5-5 to TRBJ1-4; D is ambiguous. Germline CDR1 reads SGHKS; CDR2 reads YYEKEE (reference sequence). This CDR3 is built from 13 residues. CDR3 nucleotide sequence: TGTGCCAGCAGCTTGAACCACGATGAAAACCTGTTTTTT. Protein sequence: CASSLNHDENLFF.

J is TRBJ2-3 and V is TRBV7-2; TRBD2 agrees at 8 bases. The CDR3 contains 15 residues. V shed 3 bases, J shed 2 bases, and the junction held 4 bases outside the gene matches. CDR1 SGHTA and CDR2 FQGNSA come from the germline V gene. CDR3 DNA: TGTGCCAGCAGCTTCGGGGGGGTCGTCACAGATACGCAGTATTTT. The encoded protein is CASSFGGVVTDTQYF.

This clonotype has at least ten counts. The V call is TRBV5-1, the J call TRBJ2-1, with D perhaps matching TRBD1 or TRBD2 (5 bases each). This CDR3 contains 14 residues. V lost 4 bases and J 6 bases, leaving 14 bases between the germline ends. The V gene's germline CDR1 is SGHRS and CDR2 YFSETQ. The chain's CDR3 is CASSARDRINEQFF. CDR3 bases: TGCGCCAGCAGCGCCCGGGACCGCATCAATGAGCAGTTCTTC.

V gene TRBV29-1 combines with J gene TRBJ2-1; weak D call: TRBD1 (6 bases). The CDR3 consists of 13 residues. V was cut by 4 bases and J by 4 bases, with 11 bases left in between. Germline-derived CDR1 and CDR2 are SQVTM and ANQGSEA. CDR3 in DNA: TGCAGCGTTGTAACAGGGTATTACAATGAGCAGTTCTTC. Its protein product is CSVVTGYYNEQFF.

A few counts support this clonotype. The J gene is TRBJ2-5, the V gene TRBV4-3, with TRBD1 identical over 7 bases. The J call may not be correct, given that the DNA end is closer to TRBJ2-7. Germline CDR1 is LGHNA and CDR2 is YSLEER. This CDR3 region has 14 residues. The CDR3 DNA follows: TGCGCCAGCAGCCAAGAGACAGGGTTCTACGAGCAGTACTTC. This codes for CASSQETGFYEQYF.

The V call is TRBV6-7, the J call TRBJ1-6; tentative D call: TRBD1 (6 bases). TRBV6-7 is known as an ORF, though its function is uncertain. The CDR3 spans 13 residues. V shed 3 bases and J shed 12 bases, with 12 bases lying between them. CDR3 DNA: TGTGCCAGCAGTTATAAACCAGGGGAACCCCTCCACTTT. Protein sequence: CASSYKPGEPLHF.

In this sample, this clonotype turned up a few times. This chain uses TRBV5-6 with TRBJ2-3; a possible D gene is TRBD1 (6 bases). The CDR3 length is 19 residues. Between the trimmed V and J ends, which lost 2 bases and 0 bases, there was a span of 22 bases. CDR1 is SGHDT, CDR2 YYEEEE, per germline. In nucleotides, the CDR3 is TGTGCCAGCAGCTTACCTTACAACCTCGGACAGTTAAGCACAGATACGCAGTATTTT. Amino acid sequence: CASSLPYNLGQLSTDTQYF.

Only a few counts were recorded for this clonotype. The chain is built from TRBV5-1 and TRBJ2-5; 7 bases agree with TRBD2. This CDR3 spans 17 amino acids. Germline V lookup: CDR1 SGHRS, CDR2 YFSETQ. V shed 0 bases and J 4 bases; nucleotides not matched to a gene: 12. CDR3 bases: TGCGCCAGCAGCTTGGCCAGCTTGGCGGGAGTGGGAGAGACCCAGTACTTC. Translated: CASSLASLAGVGETQYF.

The V and J genes are TRBV12-3 or TRBV12-4 and TRBJ2-4, with TRBD1 identical over 7 bases. The CDR3 totals 13 residues. J gave up 8 bases and V 3 bases, and 4 bases lay outside the gene matches. The CDR3 is CASSFDRVDIQYF. CDR3 bases: TGTGCCAGCAGTTTTGACAGGGTAGACATTCAGTACTTC.

This chain links TRBV7-2 with TRBJ2-7; TRBD1 or TRBD2 may be the D gene (5 bases each). Germline CDR1 and CDR2: SGHTA and FQGNSA. V lost 5 bases and J 5 bases, leaving 13 bases between the germline ends. CDR3 length: 13 amino acids. CDR3 nucleotide sequence: TGTGCCAGCAGCCCACTGAGGGACCACGAGCAGTACTTC. This gives the protein CASSPLRDHEQYF.

This clonotype has a handful of counts. CDR3 amino acids: CASSWGQGNGDTQYF. The CDR3 DNA is TGCGCCAGCAGCTGGGGACAGGGGAATGGAGATACGCAGTATTTT. This chain links TRBV5-1 with TRBJ2-3; TRBD1 matches at 10 bases. Germline assignment: CDR1 SGHRS and CDR2 YFSETQ. The CDR3 loop spans 15 amino acids. Unmatched junction bases numbered 6, after V lost 3 bases and J lost 5 bases.

In this sample, this clonotype turned up a few times. Germline is not matched at one junction end, which may reflect a read error. The CDR3 spells CAISESGLGLF. The CDR3 region has the DNA TGTGCCATCAGTGAGTCTGGGTTGGGCCTATTC. The chain is built from TRBV10-3 and TRBJ2-7; no clear D gene. The CDR3 sequence is 11 residues long. Germline assignment: CDR1 ENHRY and CDR2 SYGVKD.

For the CDR3, the DNA is TGTGCCACCAGCAATGACAGACAACTAGCCAAAAACATTCAGTACTTC. This sequence encodes CATSNDRQLAKNIQYF. The chain couples TRBV15 to TRBJ2-4, with D possibly TRBD1 on 5 matching bases. The CDR3 has 16 residues. The V and J ends lost 4 bases and 0 bases respectively, with 13 bases between them. Germline values: CDR1 LNHNV, CDR2 YYDKDF (reference sequence).

The rearrangement links TRBV20-1 to TRBJ1-1, with no clear D. V gave up 3 bases and J gave up 7 bases, with 18 bases separating them. The length of the CDR3 is 14 residues. Germline values: CDR1 DFQATT, CDR2 SNEGSKA (reference sequence). The CDR3 is CSASPPGEEGEAFF. As DNA, the CDR3 is TGCAGTGCTAGTCCTCCTGGGGAGGAGGGTGAAGCTTTCTTT.

This clonotype was counted a few times. The chain has TRBV12-3 or TRBV12-4 and TRBJ2-5; 12 positions match TRBD2. The J call may not be correct, given that the DNA end is closer to TRBJ2-7. This CDR3 has 16 residues. DNA for the CDR3: TGTGCCAGCAGTCAAACCTCTAGCGGGAGGGCCTACGAGCAGTACTTC. This gives the protein CASSQTSSGRAYEQYF.

The chain has TRBV7-6 and TRBJ2-3; D call uncertain. Germline CDR1 is SGHVS and CDR2 is FNYEAQ. The CDR3 contains 15 residues. V shed 4 bases and J shed 4 bases, with 15 bases lying between them. The CDR3 sequence: CASSSLSIGADTQYF. CDR3 sequence (DNA): TGTGCCAGCAGCTCACTCAGCATTGGGGCAGATACGCAGTATTTT. Based on the CDR3 plus reference TRBV7-6 and TRBJ2-3, the full variable domain is GAGVSQSPRYKVTKRGQDVALRCDPISGHVSLYWYRQALGQGPEFLTYFNYEAQQDKSGLPNDRFSAERPEGSISTLTIQRTEQRDSAMYRCASSSLSIGADTQYFGPGTRLTVL.

The chain has TRBV9 and TRBJ2-3; 12 bases map to TRBD2. The CDR3 extends over 16 amino acids. Germline values: CDR1 SGDLS, CDR2 YYNGEE. The V and J ends lost 3 bases and 2 bases, in that order; junction bases with no gene match: 4. The CDR3 coding sequence is TGTGCCAGCAGCGAAACTAGCGGGAGGACCACAGATACGCAGTATTTT. Encoded protein: CASSETSGRTTDTQYF. The full variable domain, with the rest looked up from reference TRBV9 and TRBJ2-3, is DSGVTQTPKHLITATGQRVTLRCSPRSGDLSVYWYQQSLDQGLQFLIQYYNGEERAKGNILERFSAQQFPDLHSELNLSSLELGDSALYFCASSETSGRTTDTQYFGPGTRLTVL.

The rearrangement joins TRBV4-1 to TRBJ1-4, with D perhaps matching TRBD1 (5 bases). V lost 0 bases and J 5 bases, leaving 13 bases between the germline ends. This CDR3 is 16 amino acids long. Per germline, CDR1 MGHRA and CDR2 YSYEKL. The CDR3 sequence: CASSQDLGPANEKLFF. The CDR3 nucleotides read TGCGCCAGCAGCCAAGATTTGGGGCCAGCCAATGAAAAACTGTTTTTT.

The chain uses TRBV6-2 or TRBV6-3 and TRBJ1-2; D is unresolved. The CDR3 sequence is 14 residues long. Per germline, CDR1 MNHEY and CDR2 SVGEGT. V shed 3 bases and J shed 0 bases, with 8 bases lying between them. Here the CDR3 reads CASSYSPTNYGYTF. The CDR3 region has the DNA TGTGCCAGCAGTTATTCCCCGACTAACTATGGCTACACCTTC.

This clonotype was seen a few times. The gene calls are TRBV5-1 and TRBJ2-2, with TRBD1 identical over 9 bases. CDR1 is SGHRS, CDR2 YFSETQ, per germline. The CDR3 runs to 15 residues. The J segment lost 3 bases and the V segment lost 1 base, leaving 1 base of the junction unmatched. CDR3 in amino acids: CASSLTGGYTGELFF. CDR3 sequence (DNA): TGCGCCAGCAGCTTGACAGGGGGCTACACCGGGGAGCTGTTTTTT. Combining the CDR3 with reference TRBV5-1 and TRBJ2-2 gives the whole variable domain KAGVTQTPRYLIKTRGQQVTLSCSPISGHRSVSWYQQTPGQGLQFLFEYFSETQRNKGNFPGRFSGRQFSNSRSEMNVSTLELGDSALYLCASSLTGGYTGELFFGEGSRLTVL.

The chain joins TRBV12-3 or TRBV12-4 to TRBJ2-7; D gene uncertain. Deletions cut 6 bases from V and 9 bases from J, with 12 bases between. The CDR3 is 11 amino acids. The CDR3 region has the DNA TGTGCCAGCAGCTCACGCTGGGGGCAGTACTTC. Protein: CASSSRWGQYF.

This clonotype was picked up a small number of times. For the CDR3, the DNA is TGTGCCATCCTAGGGGCGAACACCGGGGAGCTGTTTTTT. It codes for CAILGANTGELFF. V usage is TRBV2 and J usage is TRBJ2-2, with D tentatively TRBD1 (5 bases). Trimming stripped 10 bases from V and 0 bases from J, with 9 bases between. From germline, CDR1 is SNHLY and CDR2 FYNNEI. This CDR3 spans 13 amino acids.